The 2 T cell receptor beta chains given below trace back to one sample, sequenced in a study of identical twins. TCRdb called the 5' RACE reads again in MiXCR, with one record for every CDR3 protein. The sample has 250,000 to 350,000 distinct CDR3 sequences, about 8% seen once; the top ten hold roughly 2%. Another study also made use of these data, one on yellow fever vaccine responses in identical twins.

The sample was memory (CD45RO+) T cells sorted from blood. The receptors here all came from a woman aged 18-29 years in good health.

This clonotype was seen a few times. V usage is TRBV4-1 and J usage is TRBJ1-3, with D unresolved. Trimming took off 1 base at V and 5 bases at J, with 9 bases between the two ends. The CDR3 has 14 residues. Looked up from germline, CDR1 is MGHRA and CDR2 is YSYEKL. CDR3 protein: CASSQGWERNTIYF. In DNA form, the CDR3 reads TGCGCCAGCAGCCAAGGGTGGGAGAGAAACACCATATATTTT.

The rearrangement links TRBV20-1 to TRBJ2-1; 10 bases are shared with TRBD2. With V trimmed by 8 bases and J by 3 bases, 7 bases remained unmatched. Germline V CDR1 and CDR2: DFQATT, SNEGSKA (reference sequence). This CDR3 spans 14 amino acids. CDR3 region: CSITGTSDYNEQFF. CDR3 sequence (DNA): TGCAGTATAACCGGGACTAGCGACTACAATGAGCAGTTCTTC.